One sample yielded the 18 T cell receptor beta chains listed below, sequenced in a study of glioma-infiltrating T cells after dendritic cell vaccination. Clones were read by immunoSEQ multiplex PCR, and TCRdb kept only the in-frame ones, dropping some. The table records 75,000 to 100,000 clones, 70% to 80% of them present only once. This sample comprised blood, obtained before dendritic cell vaccination. The receptors shown here come from a human donor with glioblastoma.

The rearrangement links TRBV5-4 to TRBJ2-1; 7 bases match TRBD2. Germline loops: CDR1 SGHNT, CDR2 YYREEE (reference sequence). The CDR3 is 15 amino acids. V gave up 1 base and J gave up 9 bases; unmatched junction bases: 10. The CDR3 sequence: CASSLPAGEVGEQFF. The CDR3 DNA reads as TGTGCCAGCAGCTTGCCTGCGGGAGAGGTGGGTGAGCAGTTCTTC.

The J gene is TRBJ2-5, the V gene TRBV5-1; the match to TRBD2 covers 7 bases. CDR1 SGHRS and CDR2 YFSETQ come from the germline V gene. The CDR3 consists of 15 residues. With V trimmed by 0 bases and J by 9 bases, 11 bases remained unmatched. The CDR3 DNA sequence: TGCGCCAGCAGCTTGGGGGCTAGCGGTGATTCCGCCCAGTACTTC. Amino acid sequence: CASSLGASGDSAQYF.

This CDR3 is CASSYSSRGLNTEAFF. The CDR3 nucleotides read TGTGCCAGCAGTTACTCGAGCAGGGGCTTGAACACTGAAGCTTTCTTT. The rearrangement uses TRBV6-5 and TRBJ1-1; D is perhaps TRBD1 (6 bases). Germline V gives CDR1 MNHEY, CDR2 SVGAGI. The V and J ends lost 0 bases and 0 bases respectively, with 11 bases between them. The CDR3 contains 16 residues.

The genes are TRBV10-3 and TRBJ2-1; the match to TRBD1 covers 8 bases. CDR1 and CDR2 (germline): ENHRY, SYGVKD. J lost 5 bases, V lost 6 bases, and 6 bases had no gene match. The CDR3 contains 14 residues. The CDR3 is CAIRRTGTHNEQFF. CDR3 nucleotides: TGTGCCATCAGACGGACAGGGACCCACAATGAGCAGTTCTTC.

The chain has TRBV29-1 and TRBJ1-2; perhaps TRBD1 as D (6 bases). This CDR3 is built from 11 residues. CDR1 is SQVTM and CDR2 is ANQGSEA in the germline V gene. V was shortened by 3 bases and J by 7 bases, with 9 bases between the two germline ends. The CDR3 loop reads CSVEGASGYTF. Here the CDR3 DNA reads TGCAGCGTTGAGGGGGCTAGTGGCTACACCTTC.

This sequence joins TRBV18 and TRBJ1-4, with D perhaps TRBD1 (6 bases). Germline values: CDR1 KGHSH, CDR2 LQKENI. Trimming cost V 3 bases and J 7 bases, with 15 bases left between them. CDR3 length: 15 amino acids. CDR3 bases: TGTGCCAGCTCACCCAGGGGCATTCGGGGTGAAAAACTGTTTTTT. This gives the protein CASSPRGIRGEKLFF.

The V gene is TRBV27, the J gene TRBJ2-3; weak D call: TRBD2 (6 bases). This CDR3 comprises 13 residues. Germline CDR1 and CDR2: MNHEY and SMNVEV (reference sequence). Trimming shortened V by 6 bases and J by 5 bases, and 12 bases separated the two germline ends. Here the CDR3 reads CASSRTGVDTQYF. The CDR3 nucleotides are TGTGCCAGCAGCCGTACGGGGGTAGATACGCAGTATTTT.

The genes are TRBV7-8 and TRBJ2-3; 12 nucleotides align to TRBD2. With 4 bases clipped from V and 7 bases from J, the junction kept 6 bases outside the gene matches. The V gene's germline CDR1 is SGHVS and CDR2 FQNEAQ. This CDR3 is built from 15 residues. The CDR3 nucleotides are TGTGCCAGCAGCTCTAGCGGGGGGGCCGGGAATACGCAGTATTTT. This gives the protein CASSSSGGAGNTQYF.

The CDR3, as DNA: TGTGCCAGTAGTATAGATCTAGGTGGTAGCGGGGGATTATACGAGCAGTACTTC. Translated, it gives CASSIDLGGSGGLYEQYF. The chain joins TRBV19 to TRBJ2-7; 9 positions agree with TRBD2. The CDR3 has 18 amino acids. Germline lookup yields CDR1 LNHDA and CDR2 SQIVND (reference sequence). V lost 0 bases and J lost 4; bases outside the gene matches: 13.

This chain uses TRBV5-8 with TRBJ1-2, with D unclear. CDR1 is SGHTS, CDR2 YDEGEE, per germline. With 4 bases removed from V and 1 base from J, the gap between germline ends came to 8 bases. This CDR3 has 13 residues. In DNA form, the CDR3 reads TGTGCCAGCAGCACATATTATAACTATGGCTACACCTTC. Translation gives CASSTYYNYGYTF. Using reference TRBV5-8 and TRBJ1-2 for the parts outside the CDR3, the full variable domain is EAGVTQSPTHLIKTRGQQATLRCSPISGHTSVYWYQQALGLGLQFLLWYDEGEERNRGNFPPRFSGRQFPNYSSELNVNALELEDSALYLCASSTYYNYGYTFGSGTRLTVV.

The chain carries TRBV10-3 and TRBJ2-2; 8 bases fit TRBD2. The V gene's germline CDR1 is ENHRY and CDR2 SYGVKD. The CDR3 runs 15 residues. Trimming removed 5 bases from V and 3 bases from J; junction bases left unmatched: 5. CDR3 coding DNA: TGTGCCATCAGTCCGGGACTAGGCCACACCGGGGAGCTGTTTTTT. Translating it yields CAISPGLGHTGELFF.

This chain joins TRBV28 and TRBJ1-2; 7 positions match TRBD1. V was pared by 3 bases and J by 6 bases, with 10 bases of the junction left unmatched. The CDR3 is made up of 15 amino acids. Germline lookup yields CDR1 MDHEN and CDR2 SYDVKM. CDR3 residues: CASSFRDRSWDGYTF. CDR3 DNA: TGTGCCAGCAGTTTTCGGGACAGATCATGGGATGGCTACACCTTC.

This chain links TRBV7-9 with TRBJ1-5; no firm D call. The CDR3 loop spans 13 amino acids. V lost 1 base and J lost 6, with 7 bases in between. Germline V gene data show CDR1 as SEHNR and CDR2 as FQNEAQ (reference sequence). The DNA for the CDR3 is TGTGCCAGCAGCTTAGGAGAGGGTCAGCCCCAGCATTTT. It encodes CASSLGEGQPQHF.

The chain is built from TRBV7-9 and TRBJ1-3; D possibly corresponds to TRBD1 (5 bases). Germline assignment: CDR1 SEHNR and CDR2 FQNEAQ (reference sequence). The V end lost 3 bases, the J end lost 4 bases, and 13 bases lay between the germline ends. CDR3 length: 15 residues. DNA for the CDR3: TGTGCCAGCAGCTTCGTGGGACTGAGCGGAAACACCATATATTTT. The encoded protein is CASSFVGLSGNTIYF.

The genes are TRBV6-1 and TRBJ2-7; 10 bases are shared with TRBD1. The CDR3 spans 16 residues. Germline trimming cut 4 bases from V and 6 bases from J; bases unmatched to any gene: 12. Germline loops: CDR1 MNHNS, CDR2 SASEGT. Here the CDR3 DNA reads TGTGCCAGCAGTGGAATACCGGGACAGGGGAGCAGCGAGCAGTACTTC. Translated: CASSGIPGQGSSEQYF.

This clone has a single count. The chain is built from TRBV29-1 and TRBJ2-1, with 9 bases matching TRBD2. Looked up from germline, CDR1 is SQVTM and CDR2 is ANQGSEA. J lost 2 bases, V lost 4 bases, and 9 bases had no gene match. This CDR3 is 16 amino acids long. The CDR3, as DNA: TGCAGCGTTGCGGGTAGCGGGAGAGGCACCTACAATGAGCAGTTCTTC. Amino acids: CSVAGSGRGTYNEQFF.

This rearrangement joins TRBV2 to TRBJ2-7; TRBD2 matches 10 bases. Germline CDR1 reads SNHLY; CDR2 reads FYNNEI. The CDR3 loop spans 14 amino acids. The ends lost 6 bases at V and 3 bases at J; junction bases unmatched: 5. The CDR3 region has the DNA TGTGCCAGCAGGGACCCTAGCGGGGGCTACGAGCAGTACTTC. Its protein product is CASRDPSGGYEQYF.

This chain joins TRBV7-3 and TRBJ2-5, with a weak D call TRBD1 (6 bases). Trimming stripped 5 bases from V and 4 bases from J, with 11 bases between. The CDR3 length is 13 residues. Germline V CDR1 and CDR2: SGHTA, FQGTGA. CDR3 sequence: CASSAGVLETQYF. CDR3 DNA sequence: TGTGCCAGCAGCGCAGGGGTTCTAGAGACCCAGTACTTC.